This entry lists 6 T cell receptor beta chains sequenced from one sample in a study of neurological immune-mediated disorders. Each CDR3 protein gets one entry after TCRdb re-called the 5' RACE reads with MiXCR. The repertoire holds roughly 100,000 distinct CDR3 sequences, 3.5% seen once, with roughly 6% in the top ten. Sample: PBMCs. Receptor source: a woman under 30 with multiple sclerosis.

In this sample, this clonotype turned up many times. V gene TRBV5-6 combines with J gene TRBJ1-1; D gene uncertain. Germline loops: CDR1 SGHDT, CDR2 YYEEEE. Trimming removed 2 bases at V and 1 base at J, with 9 bases between. The CDR3 has 14 residues. The CDR3 here is CASSLGAGNTEAFF. The CDR3, as DNA: TGTGCCAGCAGCTTAGGTGCGGGGAACACTGAAGCTTTCTTT.

This clonotype has at least ten counts. V and J are TRBV6-2 or TRBV6-3 and TRBJ1-1; D not certain. This CDR3 has 12 amino acids. Trimming shortened V by 5 bases and J by 8 bases, and 12 bases separated the two germline ends. Germline loops: CDR1 MNHEY, CDR2 SVGEGT. CDR3 sequence: CASSPYPGEAFF. The CDR3 DNA follows: TGTGCCAGCAGTCCCTATCCGGGGGAAGCTTTCTTT.

Many counts were recorded for this clonotype. In DNA form, the CDR3 reads TGTGCCAGCAGCCTTCAGACTAGCCAGGACGAGCAGTACTTC. Translation gives CASSLQTSQDEQYF. V is TRBV3-1 and J is TRBJ2-7; TRBD2 matches 7 bases. The CDR3 is 14 residues long. The trim removed 4 bases at V and 5 bases at J, leaving 8 bases unmatched. CDR1 is LGHDT, CDR2 YNNKEL, per germline (reference sequence).

The chain employs TRBV7-2 and TRBJ2-7; 9 bases align to TRBD2. Germline V gene sequence: CDR1 SGHTA, CDR2 FQGNSA. The CDR3 totals 18 residues. The ends lost 1 base at V and 7 bases at J; junction bases unmatched: 17. Written as DNA, the CDR3 is TGTGCCAGCAGCTTAGTTACTCCAGCGGGAGGTTTATCGGGGGAGCAGTACTTC. Encoded protein: CASSLVTPAGGLSGEQYF. The whole variable domain, filled in from reference TRBV7-2 and TRBJ2-7, reads GAGVSQSPSNKVTEKGKDVELRCDPISGHTALYWYRQSLGQGLEFLIYFQGNSAPDKSGLPSDRFSAERTGGSVSTLTIQRTQQEDSAVYLCASSLVTPAGGLSGEQYFGPGTRLTVT.

This clonotype has ten or more counts. The V call is TRBV5-6, the J call TRBJ2-5; 12 positions match TRBD1. The germline CDR1 and CDR2 sequences are SGHDT and YYEEEE. CDR3 length equals 15 residues. V lost 4 bases to trimming and J lost 5 bases; unmatched junction nucleotides: 6. CDR3 region: CASSPGTGGAETQYF. The CDR3, as DNA: TGTGCCAGCAGCCCCGGGACAGGGGGCGCCGAGACCCAGTACTTC.

This clonotype was counted at least ten times. The CDR3 loop reads CASSFVYSQSSYNEQFF. The CDR3 nucleotides are TGTGCCAGCAGCTTCGTTTACAGCCAAAGCAGCTACAATGAGCAGTTCTTC. The chain employs TRBV5-6 and TRBJ2-1; D not resolved. V was shortened by 2 bases and J by 3 bases, with 18 bases between the two germline ends. Germline CDR1 is SGHDT and CDR2 is YYEEEE. There are 17 residues in the CDR3.